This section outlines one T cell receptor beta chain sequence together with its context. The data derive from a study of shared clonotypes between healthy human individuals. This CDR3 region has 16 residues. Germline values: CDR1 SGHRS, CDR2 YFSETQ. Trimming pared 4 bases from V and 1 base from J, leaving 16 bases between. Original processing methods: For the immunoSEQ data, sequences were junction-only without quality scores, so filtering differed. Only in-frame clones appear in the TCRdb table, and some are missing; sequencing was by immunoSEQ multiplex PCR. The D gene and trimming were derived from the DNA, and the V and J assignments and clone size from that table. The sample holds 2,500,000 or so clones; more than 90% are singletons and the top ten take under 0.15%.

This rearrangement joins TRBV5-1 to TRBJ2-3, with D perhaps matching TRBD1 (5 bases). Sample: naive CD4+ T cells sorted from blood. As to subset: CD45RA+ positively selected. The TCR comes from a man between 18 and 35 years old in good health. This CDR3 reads CASSQLQALRTDTQYF. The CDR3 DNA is TGCGCCAGCAGCCAATTACAGGCCCTTCGCACAGATACGCAGTATTTT. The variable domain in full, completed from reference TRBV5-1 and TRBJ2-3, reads KAGVTQTPRYLIKTRGQQVTLSCSPISGHRSVSWYQQTPGQGLQFLFEYFSETQRNKGNFPGRFSGRQFSNSRSEMNVSTLELGDSALYLCASSQLQALRTDTQYFGPGTRLTVL.